The 7 T cell receptor beta chains given below trace back to one sample, sequenced in a study of early T cells in non-severe SARS-CoV-2 infection. TCRdb reanalysed the 5' RACE reads using MiXCR and keeps one entry per CDR3 protein. The sample lists 50,000 or so distinct CDR3 sequences, about 4.1% occurring once. What was sequenced was whole blood. The receptors come from an adult who was a healthcare worker with PCR-confirmed SARS-CoV-2 infection or an uninfected control (not recorded which).

This sequence joins TRBV5-6 and TRBJ2-7; tentatively, D is TRBD1 or TRBD2 (5 bases each). The germline V and J ends were trimmed by 1 base and 1 base, with 15 bases remaining between them. The CDR3 is 16 amino acids. The germline V gene has CDR1 SGHDT and CDR2 YYEEEE. In DNA, the CDR3 is TGTGCCAGCAGCTTGTCCGGGACGGGGCTGTCCTACGAGCAGTACTTC. It codes for CASSLSGTGLSYEQYF.

At least ten counts were recorded for this clonotype. The chain carries TRBV20-1 and TRBJ2-7, with 7 bases fitting TRBD2. There are 15 residues in the CDR3. Germline V gene lookup returns CDR1 DFQATT and CDR2 SNEGSKA (reference sequence). Trimming cost V 0 bases and J 2 bases; bases outside gene matches: 7. The CDR3 DNA reads as TGCAGTGCTAGAGAAAAGCGGGACGGTACCTACGAGCAGTACTTC. This gives the protein CSAREKRDGTYEQYF.

The table lists this clonotype with many counts. V gene TRBV20-1 combines with J gene TRBJ1-2, with D possibly being TRBD1 (5 bases). CDR1 and CDR2 (germline): DFQATT, SNEGSKA (reference sequence). Trimming removed 7 bases at V and 6 bases at J, with 18 bases between. The CDR3 sequence is 13 residues long. CDR3 in amino acids: CSVARAGRDGYTF. In nucleotides, the CDR3 is TGCAGTGTGGCCAGGGCAGGGAGGGATGGCTACACCTTC.

This clonotype has a count of ten or more. The chain carries TRBV12-3 or TRBV12-4 and TRBJ2-5; 11 bases map to TRBD2. The CDR3 is 13 amino acids. The J segment lost 3 bases and the V segment lost 8 bases, leaving 2 bases of the junction unmatched. CDR3 nucleotide sequence: TGTGCCAGCGGGGGACTAGCGGAAGAGACCCAGTACTTC. Its translation: CASGGLAEETQYF.

V gene TRBV3-1 combines with J gene TRBJ2-5; TRBD2 might be the D (7 bases). CDR1 is LGHDT, CDR2 YNNKEL, per germline (reference sequence). CDR3 size: 15 residues. With 5 bases removed from V and 3 bases from J, the gap between germline ends came to 16 bases. The DNA for the CDR3 is TGTGCCAGCAGCTTCCCACGGGGGGCAGAAGAGACCCAGTACTTC. This encodes CASSFPRGAEETQYF.

The table lists this clonotype with a few counts. The gene calls are TRBV10-3 and TRBJ2-1; D uncertain. Germline V CDR1 and CDR2: ENHRY, SYGVKD. Trimming removed 2 bases from V and 7 bases from J, with 12 bases in between. CDR3 length: 14 residues. The CDR3: CAISEQVMNNEQFF. CDR3 DNA: TGTGCCATCAGTGAGCAGGTTATGAATAATGAGCAGTTCTTC.

This clonotype was picked up many times. The CDR3 sequence is CASSRQNTGAAGGYTF. CDR3 nucleotide sequence: TGTGCCAGCAGCCGTCAGAATACGGGGGCTGCTGGTGGCTACACCTTC. V usage is TRBV3-1 and J usage is TRBJ1-2; D might be TRBD1 (6 bases). CDR1 is LGHDT and CDR2 is YNNKEL in the germline V gene (reference sequence). This CDR3 spans 16 amino acids. Trimming stripped 4 bases from V and 7 bases from J, with 22 bases between.